Listed below are T cell receptor beta chains from one sample, sequenced in a study of blood T cell repertoires in COVID-19. Sequenced by immunoSEQ multiplex PCR; TCRdb stores in-frame clones only, minus some. The data contain 150,000 to 200,000 clones, 89% of them seen just once; the ten biggest clones take up roughly 0.8%. The sample consisted of PBMCs or T cells enriched from blood (not recorded which). The origin of the receptors is a woman under 30 who had recovered from COVID-19. The CDR3 runs from the conserved cysteine through the conserved F or W. The order of the fields is V gene, clone size, J gene, D gene, CDR3 DNA, CDR3 protein. The D gene is left open where the match is weak. Clone size is shown for a subset of rows, as once, few, many or a class of expanded clone.

TRBV4-1	-	TRBJ2-7	TRBD2	TGCGCCAGCAGCCAAGCACCGGGACTATCAACCTACGAGCAGTACTTC	CASSQAPGLSTYEQYF
TRBV15	-	TRBJ2-6	-	TGTGCCACCAGCAGAGATCGTCGTTCTGGGGCCAACGTCCTGACTTTC	CATSRDRRSGANVLTF
TRBV7-2	-	TRBJ2-7	-	TGTGCCAGCAGCTCACACGACAGTAGGGCCTACGAGCAGTACTTC	CASSSHDSRAYEQYF
TRBV12-3/TRBV12-4	-	TRBJ2-2	-	TGTGCCAGCAGTTTGCGGAACACCGGGGAGCTGTTTTTT	CASSLRNTGELFF
TRBV19	-	TRBJ1-2	-	TGTGCCAGTAGTATAGCAGGCACGGACTATGGCTACACCTTC	CASSIAGTDYGYTF
TRBV4-3	-	TRBJ2-1	-	TGCGCCAGCAGCCAAGACAGGCGGCCCAGCGGTAATGAGCAGTTCTTC	CASSQDRRPSGNEQFF
TRBV19	-	TRBJ1-6	TRBD1	TGTGCCAGTAGAGGGACAGCGACTAGCTCCTATAATTCACCCCTCCACTTT	CASRGTATSSYNSPLHF
TRBV3-1/TRBV3-2	-	TRBJ2-7	-	TGTGCCAGCAGCTCTGACAGGTTAAGCTCCTACGAGCAGTACTTC	CASSSDRLSSYEQYF
TRBV19	-	TRBJ1-6	-	TGTGCCAGTTCTTCCCAGGCATCCCTCCACTTT	CASSSQASLHF
TRBV7-6	once	TRBJ2-1	TRBD2	TGTGCCAGCAGCTTGTCTAGCGGATCCTACAATGAGCAGTTCTTC	CASSLSSGSYNEQFF
TRBV3-1/TRBV3-2	-	TRBJ2-5	TRBD2	TGTGCCAGCAGCCTAGAAGGGGAGGGGAGGGAGACCCAGTACTTC	CASSLEGEGRETQYF
TRBV27	-	TRBJ1-5	-	TGTGCCAGCAGTTTAGGACAGTATAGCAATCAGCCCCAGCATTTT	CASSLGQYSNQPQHF
TRBV13	once	TRBJ2-5	TRBD2	TGTGCCAGCGCCCCAGGGCTAGCGGGGGAAGAGACCCAGTACTTC	CASAPGLAGEETQYF
TRBV9	-	TRBJ2-3	-	TGTGCCAGCAGCTTTCGGACAGACGATACGCAGTATTTT	CASSFRTDDTQYF
TRBV2	-	TRBJ1-1	TRBD1	TGTGCCAGCTCAGACGGGACAGGGGGCTTGGGCACTGAAGCTTTCTTT	CASSDGTGGLGTEAFF
TRBV2	-	TRBJ2-7	-	TGTGCCAGTACCCCAGAGGGCAGCGTCTTCTCCTACGAGCAGTACTTC	CASTPEGSVFSYEQYF
TRBV3-1/TRBV3-2	-	TRBJ1-2	TRBD1	TGTGCCAGCACGGACGGGGGGACAGGAAATGGCTACACCTTC	CASTDGGTGNGYTF
TRBV19	once	TRBJ2-1	-	TGTGCCAGTAGTATTCGCGTTGAAGGGTGGACATCGGCCTACAATGAGCAGTTCTTC	CASSIRVEGWTSAYNEQFF
TRBV13	-	TRBJ1-6	TRBD1	TGTGCCAGCAGCTTATGGCGCCGTGGGACAGGGGTGTCACCCCTCCACTTT	CASSLWRRGTGVSPLHF
TRBV15	-	TRBJ2-7	TRBD2	TGTGCCACCAGCAGAGATACCCGGCTAGCGGGATCCTACGAGCAGTACTTC	CATSRDTRLAGSYEQYF
TRBV29-1	few	TRBJ2-7	TRBD1	TGCAGCGTTGGGGACGGGACAGGGTCCCACGAGCAGTACTTC	CSVGDGTGSHEQYF
TRBV30	-	TRBJ2-3	TRBD2	TGTGCCTGGCAACTAGCGGGAGCAGATACGCAGTATTTT	CAWQLAGADTQYF
TRBV18	few	TRBJ2-7	-	TGTGCCAGCTCACCAAAACTACTATACGAGCAGTACTTC	CASSPKLLYEQYF
TRBV7-3	-	TRBJ1-1	-	TGTGCCAGCAGCTTCGAGGGGGGGCAGCCTTCTGAAGCTTTCTTT	CASSFEGGQPSEAFF
TRBV9	once	TRBJ2-7	-	TGTGCCAGCAGCCCCCGGGGAGGGGGGGCCTACGAGCAGTACTTC	CASSPRGGGAYEQYF
TRBV11-2	-	TRBJ2-5	-	TGTGCCAGCAGCTTGCGGGAGACCCAGTACTTC	CASSLRETQYF